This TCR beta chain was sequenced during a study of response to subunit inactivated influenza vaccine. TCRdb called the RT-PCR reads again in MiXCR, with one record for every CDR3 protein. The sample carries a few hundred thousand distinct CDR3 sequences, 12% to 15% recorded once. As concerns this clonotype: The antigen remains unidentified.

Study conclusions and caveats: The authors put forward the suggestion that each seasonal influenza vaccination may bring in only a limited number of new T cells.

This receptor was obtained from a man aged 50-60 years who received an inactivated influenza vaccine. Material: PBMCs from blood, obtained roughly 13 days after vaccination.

CDR3 DNA: TGTGCCAGCAGCCAAGATTCCGGGGATGAGCAGTTCTTC. Encoded protein: CASSQDSGDEQFF. The rearrangement joins TRBV4-2 to TRBJ2-1, with TRBD2 as a possible D gene (5 bases). The ends were cut back, 0 bases at V and 8 bases at J, with 8 bases in the middle. The CDR3 spans 13 residues. Germline assignment: CDR1 LGHNA and CDR2 YNFKEQ.